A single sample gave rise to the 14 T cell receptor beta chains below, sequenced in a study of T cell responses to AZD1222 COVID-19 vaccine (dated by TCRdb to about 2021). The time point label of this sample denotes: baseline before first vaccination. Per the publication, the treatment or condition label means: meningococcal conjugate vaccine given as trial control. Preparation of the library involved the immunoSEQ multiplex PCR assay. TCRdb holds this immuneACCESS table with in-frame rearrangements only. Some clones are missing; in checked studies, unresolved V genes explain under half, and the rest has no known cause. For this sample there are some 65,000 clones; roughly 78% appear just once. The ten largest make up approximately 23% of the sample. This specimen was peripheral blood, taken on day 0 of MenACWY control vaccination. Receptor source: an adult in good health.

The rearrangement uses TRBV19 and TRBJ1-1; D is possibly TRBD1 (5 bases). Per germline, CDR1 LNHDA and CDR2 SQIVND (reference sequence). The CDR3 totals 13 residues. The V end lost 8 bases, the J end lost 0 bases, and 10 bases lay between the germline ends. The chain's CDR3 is CASQRGLNTEAFF. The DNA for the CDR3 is TGTGCCAGTCAGAGGGGCCTGAACACTGAAGCTTTCTTT.

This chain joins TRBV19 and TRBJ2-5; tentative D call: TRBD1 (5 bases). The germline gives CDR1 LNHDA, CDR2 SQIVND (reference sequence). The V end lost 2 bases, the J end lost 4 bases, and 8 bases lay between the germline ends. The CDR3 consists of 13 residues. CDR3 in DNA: TGTGCCAGTAGTATATGGGGCGGAGAGACCCAGTACTTC. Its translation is CASSIWGGETQYF. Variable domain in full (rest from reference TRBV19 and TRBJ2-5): DGGITQSPKYLFRKEGQNVTLSCEQNLNHDAMYWYRQDPGQGLRLIYYSQIVNDFQKGDIAEGYSVSREKKESFPLTVTSAQKNPTAFYLCASSIWGGETQYFGPGTRLLVL.

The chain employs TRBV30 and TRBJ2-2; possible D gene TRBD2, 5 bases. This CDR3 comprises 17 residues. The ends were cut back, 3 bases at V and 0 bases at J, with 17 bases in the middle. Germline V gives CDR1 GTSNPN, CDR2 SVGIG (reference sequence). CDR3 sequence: CAWRSLGSYANTGELFF. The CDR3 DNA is TGTGCCTGGAGATCCTTGGGGAGTTACGCGAACACCGGGGAGCTGTTTTTT.

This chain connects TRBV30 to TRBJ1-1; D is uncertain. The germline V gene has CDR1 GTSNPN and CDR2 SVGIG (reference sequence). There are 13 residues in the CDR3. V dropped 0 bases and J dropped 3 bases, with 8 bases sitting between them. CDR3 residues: CAWSVLKYTEAFF. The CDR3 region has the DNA TGTGCCTGGAGTGTACTAAAGTACACTGAAGCTTTCTTT. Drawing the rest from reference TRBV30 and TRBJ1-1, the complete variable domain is SQTIHQWPATLVQPVGSPLSLECTVEGTSNPNLYWYRQAAGRGLQLLFYSVGIGQISSEVPQNLSASRPQDRQFILSSKKLLLSDSGFYLCAWSVLKYTEAFFGQGTRLTVV.

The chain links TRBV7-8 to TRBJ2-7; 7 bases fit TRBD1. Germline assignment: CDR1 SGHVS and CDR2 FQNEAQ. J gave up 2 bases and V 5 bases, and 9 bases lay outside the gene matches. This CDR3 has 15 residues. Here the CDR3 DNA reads TGTGCCAGCAGCCGATCCGGGACAGAAGCCTACGAGCAGTACTTC. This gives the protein CASSRSGTEAYEQYF. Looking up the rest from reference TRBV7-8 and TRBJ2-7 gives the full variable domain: GAGVSQSPRYKVAKRGQDVALRCDPISGHVSLFWYQQALGQGPEFLTYFQNEAQLDKSGLPSDRFFAERPEGSVSTLKIQRTQQEDSAVYLCASSRSGTEAYEQYFGPGTRLTVT.

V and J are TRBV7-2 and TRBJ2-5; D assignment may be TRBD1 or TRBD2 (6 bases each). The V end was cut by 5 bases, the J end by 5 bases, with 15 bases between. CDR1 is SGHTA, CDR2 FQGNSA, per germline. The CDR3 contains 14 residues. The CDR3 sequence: CASSLGGFRETQYF. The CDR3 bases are TGTGCCAGCAGCCTAGGGGGGTTTAGGGAGACCCAGTACTTC. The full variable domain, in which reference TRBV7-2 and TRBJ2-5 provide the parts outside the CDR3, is GAGVSQSPSNKVTEKGKDVELRCDPISGHTALYWYRQSLGQGLEFLIYFQGNSAPDKSGLPSDRFSAERTGGSVSTLTIQRTQQEDSAVYLCASSLGGFRETQYFGPGTRLLVL.

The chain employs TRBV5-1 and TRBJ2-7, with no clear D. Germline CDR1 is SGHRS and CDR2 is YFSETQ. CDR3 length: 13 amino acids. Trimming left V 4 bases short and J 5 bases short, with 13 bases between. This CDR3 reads CASSISGRDEQYF. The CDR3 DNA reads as TGCGCCAGCAGCATCTCTGGACGGGACGAGCAGTACTTC. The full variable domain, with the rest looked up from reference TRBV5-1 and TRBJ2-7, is KAGVTQTPRYLIKTRGQQVTLSCSPISGHRSVSWYQQTPGQGLQFLFEYFSETQRNKGNFPGRFSGRQFSNSRSEMNVSTLELGDSALYLCASSISGRDEQYFGPGTRLTVT.

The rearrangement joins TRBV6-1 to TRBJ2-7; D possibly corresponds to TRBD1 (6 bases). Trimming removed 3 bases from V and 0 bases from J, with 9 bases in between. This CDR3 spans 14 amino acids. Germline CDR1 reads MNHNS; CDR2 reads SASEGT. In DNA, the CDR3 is TGTGCCAGCAGTGACAGGGGTAGCTCCTACGAGCAGTACTTC. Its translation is CASSDRGSSYEQYF.

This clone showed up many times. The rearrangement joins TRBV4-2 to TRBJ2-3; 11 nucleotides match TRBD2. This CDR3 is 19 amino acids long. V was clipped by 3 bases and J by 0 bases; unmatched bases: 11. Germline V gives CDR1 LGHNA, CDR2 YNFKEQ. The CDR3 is CASSQGAASGRLSTDTQYF. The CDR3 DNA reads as TGTGCCAGCAGCCAGGGTGCGGCTAGCGGGAGGCTTAGCACAGATACGCAGTATTTT.

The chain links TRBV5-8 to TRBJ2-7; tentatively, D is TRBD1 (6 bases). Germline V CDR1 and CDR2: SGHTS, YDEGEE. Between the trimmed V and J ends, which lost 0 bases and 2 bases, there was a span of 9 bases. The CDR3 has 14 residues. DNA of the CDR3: TGTGCCAGCAGCTTGGTTACAGGGCCCTACGAGCAGTACTTC. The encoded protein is CASSLVTGPYEQYF. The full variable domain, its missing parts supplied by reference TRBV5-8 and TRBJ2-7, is EAGVTQSPTHLIKTRGQQATLRCSPISGHTSVYWYQQALGLGLQFLLWYDEGEERNRGNFPPRFSGRQFPNYSSELNVNALELEDSALYLCASSLVTGPYEQYFGPGTRLTVT.

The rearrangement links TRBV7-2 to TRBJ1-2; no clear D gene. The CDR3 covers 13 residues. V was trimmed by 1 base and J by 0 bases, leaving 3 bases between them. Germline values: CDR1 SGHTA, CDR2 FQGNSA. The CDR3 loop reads CASSLVANYGYTF. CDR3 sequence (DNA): TGTGCCAGCAGCTTAGTTGCTAACTATGGCTACACCTTC. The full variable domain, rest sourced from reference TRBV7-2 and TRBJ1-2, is GAGVSQSPSNKVTEKGKDVELRCDPISGHTALYWYRQSLGQGLEFLIYFQGNSAPDKSGLPSDRFSAERTGGSVSTLTIQRTQQEDSAVYLCASSLVANYGYTFGSGTRLTVV.

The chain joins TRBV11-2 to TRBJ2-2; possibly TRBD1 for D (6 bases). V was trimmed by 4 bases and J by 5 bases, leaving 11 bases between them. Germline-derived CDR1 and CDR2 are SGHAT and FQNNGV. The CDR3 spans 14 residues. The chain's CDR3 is CASSWDTTTGELFF. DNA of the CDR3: TGTGCCAGCAGCTGGGACACCACAACCGGGGAGCTGTTTTTT.

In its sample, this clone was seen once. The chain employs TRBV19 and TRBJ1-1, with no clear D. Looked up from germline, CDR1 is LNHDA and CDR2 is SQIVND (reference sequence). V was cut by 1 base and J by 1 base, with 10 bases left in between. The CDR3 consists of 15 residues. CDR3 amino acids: CASSIGPGKNTEAFF. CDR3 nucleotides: TGTGCCAGTAGTATAGGACCAGGAAAGAACACTGAAGCTTTCTTT.

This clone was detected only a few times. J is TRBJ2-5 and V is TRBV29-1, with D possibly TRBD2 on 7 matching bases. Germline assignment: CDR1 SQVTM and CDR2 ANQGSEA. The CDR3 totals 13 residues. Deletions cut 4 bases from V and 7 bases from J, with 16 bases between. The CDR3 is CSVAAGAFGTQYF. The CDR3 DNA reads TGCAGCGTTGCGGCGGGGGCGTTCGGGACCCAGTACTTC.